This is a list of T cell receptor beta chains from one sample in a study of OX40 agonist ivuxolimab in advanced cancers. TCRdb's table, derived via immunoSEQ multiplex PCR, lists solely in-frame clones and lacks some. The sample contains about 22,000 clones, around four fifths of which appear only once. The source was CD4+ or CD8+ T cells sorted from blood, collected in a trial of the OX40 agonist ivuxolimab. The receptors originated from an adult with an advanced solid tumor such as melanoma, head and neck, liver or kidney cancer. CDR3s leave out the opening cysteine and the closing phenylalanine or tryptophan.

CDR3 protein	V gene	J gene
ASSHQGGTTNEKLF	TRBV7-9	TRBJ1-4
ASSYSHEQY	TRBV6-5	TRBJ2-7
ASSIQGLGTGELF	TRBV19	TRBJ2-2
ASSASGVGKNIQY	TRBV7-8	TRBJ2-4
ASSYTKNTGDTQY	TRBV5-1	TRBJ2-3
ASSLSGTSGYEQY	TRBV11-2	TRBJ2-7
ASSPYRLAGDTDTQY	TRBV27	TRBJ2-3
ASSSDPGVTYEQY	TRBV11-3	TRBJ2-7
ATSQGT	TRBV15	TRBJ2-6
ASSVRPSSGTTNTEAF	TRBV9	TRBJ1-1
ASSVARTGSYNEQF	TRBV9	TRBJ2-1
ASSSSGDQPQH	TRBV9	TRBJ1-5
ASSQDSGNTIY	TRBV13	TRBJ1-3
ASSPSTGGETQY	TRBV27	TRBJ2-5
ASSESTDNYGYT	TRBV10-2	TRBJ1-2
ASSVGTGGEKLF	TRBV9	TRBJ1-4
ASIAGSSYEQY	TRBV7-7	TRBJ2-7
ASSPARGLAGDGEQY	TRBV18	TRBJ2-7
ASSVRESYNEQF	TRBV6-5	TRBJ2-1
ASSLDGGVGSYNEQF	TRBV5-1	TRBJ2-1
ASSQEDGNRGEQF	TRBV4-1	TRBJ2-1
ASSSGGYEQY	TRBV5-6	TRBJ2-7
ASSQGGQPQH	TRBV14	TRBJ1-5
ASSYTGGSYEQY	TRBV6-6	TRBJ2-7
ASSYAEGAGGYT	TRBV6-5	TRBJ1-2
ASSPASSPYNEQF	TRBV5-6	TRBJ2-1
ASSKGTGVSYEQY	TRBV18	TRBJ2-7
SINLGERAF	TRBV20-1	TRBJ1-1
ASSYSNREGGETQY	TRBV6-5	TRBJ2-5
ASSIGASYEQY	TRBV11-2	TRBJ2-7
ASSIQGANYGYT	TRBV19	TRBJ1-2
ASSPGYSSLTYNEQF	TRBV4-1	TRBJ2-1
ASSPLGTEAF	TRBV6-6	TRBJ1-1
ASSPGVSGANVLT	TRBV27	TRBJ2-6